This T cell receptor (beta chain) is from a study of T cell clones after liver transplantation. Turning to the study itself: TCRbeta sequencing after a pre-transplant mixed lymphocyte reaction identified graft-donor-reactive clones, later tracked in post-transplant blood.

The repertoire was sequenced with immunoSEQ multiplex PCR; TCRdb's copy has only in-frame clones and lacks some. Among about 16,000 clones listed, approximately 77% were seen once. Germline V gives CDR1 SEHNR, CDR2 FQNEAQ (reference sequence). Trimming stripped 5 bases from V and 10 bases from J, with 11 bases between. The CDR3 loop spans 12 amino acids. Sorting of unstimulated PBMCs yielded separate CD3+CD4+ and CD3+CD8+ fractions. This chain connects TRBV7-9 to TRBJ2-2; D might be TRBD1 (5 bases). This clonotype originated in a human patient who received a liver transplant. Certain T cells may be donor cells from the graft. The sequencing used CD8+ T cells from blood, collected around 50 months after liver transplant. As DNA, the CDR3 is TGTGCCAGCAGCCAGGGTGTCGAGGAGCTGTTTTTT. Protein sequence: CASSQGVEELFF.